This record covers a single TCR beta chain. Its antigen is not yet known. No quality values exist for individual bases; no much larger clone is one base distant. Sequencing instrument: Illumina NovaSeq 6000. cDNA libraries for TCRalpha and TCRbeta were prepared by 5'RACE using constant-segment primers, with sample barcodes and unique molecular identifiers added. RNA was extracted from every sample with Trizol reagent. Libraries were amplified in two PCR steps, with a second sample barcode and Illumina TruSeq adapters added in the second step. Sequencing of libraries was performed on an Illumina NovaSeq with 2 x 150 bp paired-end reads. The paper's processing steps were these. Reads were demultiplexed and collapsed into UMI-guided consensus sequences with migec v1.2.7. With mixcr v2.1.11, UMI consensuses were aligned to TRA and TRB V and J templates and assembled into clonotypes. A clonotype was counted as expanded or contracted only if both edgeR and NoisET called the change significant, with noise models trained on biological replicates. For edgeR calls, the thresholds were a false discovery rate-adjusted p below 0.01 and a log2 fold-change of 1. PCA with hierarchical clustering of max-normalized trajectories of the 1000 most abundant clonotypes was used as exploratory dynamics analysis. Separately sequenced CD4+ and CD8+ repertoires were used to assign the CD4 or CD8 phenotype of responding clones. Clones were called with MiXCR by TCRdb after fastp trimmed the public reads at Q25, and only in-frame beta chains were retained. Each record represents a unique CDR3 protein, reported with the most common genes and DNA among its rows. Clone size and V and J calls follow TCRdb, not the original study. The sample data list 250,000 to 300,000 distinct CDR3 sequences, and under 20% of these were observed just once. Roughly 23% of the sample comes from the top ten.

Ficoll-Paque density gradient centrifugation was the method used to isolate PBMCs. The data stem from a study of T-cell memory formation after mild COVID-19 (dated by TCRdb to about 2021). Looking at the study overall: Most TCR sequence clusters were specific to one of the two donors. In two donors, T-cell clones that expanded and contracted after mild COVID-19 were followed by sequencing TCRalpha and TCRbeta repertoires longitudinally. Two young, previously healthy adult volunteers, one female and one male, were included in the cohort.

Findings and caveats that apply to the study as a whole: Clones contracting from day 15 to 85 had balanced CD4/CD8 phenotypes, while a second wave expanding from day 15 to 37 was biased towards CD4+. Contracting CD4+ clones were located mainly in the CM and EM memory subsets, whereas CD8+ clones were found to be enriched in EMRA. The study included only a couple of mild cases, and larger cohorts that include severe cases with pre-infection samples were judged to be necessary. Whether the second-wave clones peaking on day 37 were SARS-CoV-2 specific was not confirmed. Some responding clones were detected in pre-infection memory, which suggested that pre-existing cross-reactive memory T cells had joined the SARS-CoV-2 response.

Looking up the germline V gene (reference sequence) yields CDR1 MNHEY and CDR2 SMNVEV. The CDR3 starts with the cysteine, ends with the phenylalanine, and has 15 residues. The read is trimmed to its CDR3 DNA, 45 bases read in frame from base 1. V ends up 5 bases short and J 0 bases short, with an unmatched junction base count of 4. Material for sequencing was PBMCs or a T cell subset sorted from them (not recorded which). This sequence originates from a man between 18 and 35 years old who had mild COVID-19 (a few samples of this study predate the infection). The sample titles of this study are shuffled in the database, so cell type and time point are left out; the donor was told from shared clones. The V and J segments used are TRBV27 and TRBJ1-1, and 9 junction bases match TRBD1. At the DNA level, the sequence is TGTGCCAGCAGTAAATGGGACAGGGTGAACACTGAAGCTTTCTTT. Its protein is CASSKWDRVNTEAFF.